Shown below are 6 T cell receptor beta chains from a single sample sequenced in a study of shared clonotypes between healthy human individuals. Profiled with immunoSEQ multiplex PCR; TCRdb holds only in-frame clones, not every one. The table includes around 980,000 clones, 78% detected once. Sequenced material: memory CD4+ T cells from PBMCs. Noted subset: CD45RA-negative fraction. The source is a young man in good health. Some clones in this sample may be carry-over from other donors' samples.

The rearrangement uses TRBV7-3 and TRBJ2-3, with D possibly TRBD1 on 8 matching bases. V lost 0 bases and J lost 8, with 18 bases in between. The CDR3 spans 16 residues. Germline CDR1 SGHTA, CDR2 FQGTGA. The CDR3 nucleotides read TGTGCCAGCAGCTTAACGTCTAGCGGCACAGGGGGTACGCAGTATTTT. Translated, it gives CASSLTSSGTGGTQYF.

The chain combines TRBV6-5 with TRBJ2-7, with 7 positions matching TRBD1. This CDR3 comprises 16 residues. Looked up from germline, CDR1 is MNHEY and CDR2 is SVGAGI. The trim removed 2 bases at V and 0 bases at J, leaving 7 bases unmatched. This chain's CDR3 is CASSYTGTDPSYEQYF. DNA for the CDR3: TGTGCCAGCAGTTACACAGGGACAGACCCCTCCTACGAGCAGTACTTC.

Notes on this clone: The same CDR3 can be traced to other DNA sequences in this sample. J is TRBJ2-3 and V is TRBV7-9, with no clear D. Trimming removed 2 bases at V and 3 bases at J, with 6 bases between. The CDR3 runs 13 residues. In germline, CDR1 is SEHNR, CDR2 FQNEAQ (reference sequence). The CDR3 DNA reads TGTGCCAGCAGCTTATCAGCGACAGATACGCAGTATTTT. Encoded protein: CASSLSATDTQYF.

The chain couples TRBV6-5 to TRBJ2-2, with unresolved D. Looked up from germline, CDR1 is MNHEY and CDR2 is SVGAGI. The CDR3 totals 14 residues. Trimming cost V 4 bases and J 5 bases, with 11 bases left between them. This CDR3 reads CASSSPLRTGELFF. CDR3 DNA: TGTGCCAGCAGTTCCCCCCTCCGGACCGGGGAGCTGTTTTTT.

The V call is TRBV27, the J call TRBJ1-5, with 10 bases matching TRBD1. The CDR3 is 14 amino acids. The V gene end was trimmed by 6 bases and the J gene end by 6 bases; junction bases not matched to a gene: 5. Germline CDR1 and CDR2: MNHEY and SMNVEV (reference sequence). CDR3 coding DNA: TGTGCCAGCAGGGGGACAGGGGCTGGTCAGCCCCAGCATTTT. Amino acids: CASRGTGAGQPQHF.

This chain joins TRBV5-4 and TRBJ2-7; TRBD2 is a possible D gene (8 bases). V lost 4 bases and J lost 2, with 19 bases in between. The CDR3 is 16 amino acids. CDR1 and CDR2 (germline): SGHNT, YYREEE (reference sequence). The CDR3 DNA sequence: TGTGCCAGCAGCCCCAGGGGGGCGGGAGGCCCCTACGAGCAGTACTTC. This codes for CASSPRGAGGPYEQYF. Full variable domain (remainder filled in from reference TRBV5-4 and TRBJ2-7): ETGVTQSPTHLIKTRGQQVTLRCSSQSGHNTVSWYQQALGQGPQFIFQYYREEENGRGNFPPRFSGLQFPNYSSELNVNALELDDSALYLCASSPRGAGGPYEQYFGPGTRLTVT.